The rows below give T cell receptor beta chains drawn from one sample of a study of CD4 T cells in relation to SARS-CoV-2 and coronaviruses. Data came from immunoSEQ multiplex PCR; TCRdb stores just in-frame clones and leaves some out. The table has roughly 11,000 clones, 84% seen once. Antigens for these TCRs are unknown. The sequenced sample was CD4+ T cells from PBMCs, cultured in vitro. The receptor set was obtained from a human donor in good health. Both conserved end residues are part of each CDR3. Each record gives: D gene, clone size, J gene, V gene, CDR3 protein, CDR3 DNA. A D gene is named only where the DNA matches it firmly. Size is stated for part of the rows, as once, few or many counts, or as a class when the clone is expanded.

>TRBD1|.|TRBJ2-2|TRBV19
CASSKGTGGPGELFF
TGTGCCAGTAGTAAGGGGACAGGGGGGCCCGGGGAGCTGTTTTTT
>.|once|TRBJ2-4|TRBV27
CASSLTLRAKNIQYF
TGTGCCAGCAGCTTAACGCTGAGAGCCAAAAACATTCAGTACTTC
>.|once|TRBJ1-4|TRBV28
CASTTSGQGLNEKLFF
TGTGCCAGCACCACTTCCGGGCAGGGCCTTAATGAAAAACTGTTTTTT
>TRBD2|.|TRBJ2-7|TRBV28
CASSPSGLAGALAYEQYF
TGTGCCAGCAGCCCATCAGGACTAGCGGGAGCTTTAGCCTACGAGCAGTACTTC
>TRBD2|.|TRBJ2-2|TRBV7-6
CASSRRDYAPGELFF
TGTGCCAGCAGCCGCCGGGACTACGCCCCCGGGGAGCTGTTTTTT
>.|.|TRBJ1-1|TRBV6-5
CASSSPGTMNTEAFF
TGTGCCAGCAGTTCCCCCGGGACAATGAACACTGAAGCTTTCTTT
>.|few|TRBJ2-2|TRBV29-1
CSVEEQALGTGELFF
TGCAGCGTTGAAGAGCAGGCCCTTGGGACCGGGGAGCTGTTTTTT
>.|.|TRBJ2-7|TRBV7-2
CASSLVAYEQYF
TGTGCCAGCAGCTTAGTTGCCTACGAGCAGTACTTC
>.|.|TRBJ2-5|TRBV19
CASGRHQETQYF
TGTGCCAGCGGCCGACATCAAGAGACCCAGTACTTC
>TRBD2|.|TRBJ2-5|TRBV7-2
CASSPRAGVGETQYF
TGTGCCAGCAGCCCCAGAGCGGGAGTTGGCGAGACCCAGTACTTC
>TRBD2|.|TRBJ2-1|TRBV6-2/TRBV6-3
CASSYGRSSGSGSYNEQFF
TGTGCCAGCAGTTACGGGCGCTCTAGCGGGAGTGGGTCCTACAATGAGCAGTTCTTC
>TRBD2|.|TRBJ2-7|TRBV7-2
CASSASGRAGGSEQYF
TGTGCCAGCAGCGCTAGCGGGAGGGCCGGGGGGTCCGAGCAGTACTTC
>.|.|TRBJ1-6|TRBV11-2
CASSLFAGTYNSPLHF
TGTGCCAGCAGCTTATTTGCGGGCACCTATAATTCACCCCTCCACTTT
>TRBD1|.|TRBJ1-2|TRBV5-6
CASSSISTGGYTF
TGTGCCAGCAGCTCCATCTCGACAGGGGGCTACACCTTC
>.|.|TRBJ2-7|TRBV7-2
CASSSSSYEQYF
TGTGCCAGCAGCTCCTCCAGCTACGAGCAGTACTTC
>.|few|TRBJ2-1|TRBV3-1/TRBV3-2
CASSQLGYNEQFF
TGTGCCAGCAGCCAACTCGGATACAATGAGCAGTTCTTC
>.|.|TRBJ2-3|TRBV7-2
CASSLAAGRPTDTQYF
TGTGCCAGCAGCTTAGCGGCGGGACGTCCCACAGATACGCAGTATTTT
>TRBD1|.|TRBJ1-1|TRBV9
CASSAGTGGAFF
TGTGCCAGCAGCGCCGGGACAGGGGGAGCTTTCTTT
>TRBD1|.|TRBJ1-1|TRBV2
CASSDRGFVTEAFF
TGTGCCAGCAGCGACAGGGGGTTTGTCACTGAAGCTTTCTTT
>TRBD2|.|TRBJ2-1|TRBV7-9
CASSDLRKAGSLEQFF
TGTGCCAGCAGCGACCTCCGCAAAGCGGGGTCCCTGGAGCAGTTCTTC
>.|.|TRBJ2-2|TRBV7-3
CASKAVNTGELFF
TGTGCCAGCAAAGCGGTGAACACCGGGGAGCTGTTTTTT
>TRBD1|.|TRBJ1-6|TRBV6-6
CASRDSGTGVSPLHF
TGTGCCAGCAGGGATTCCGGGACAGGGGTCTCACCCCTCCACTTT
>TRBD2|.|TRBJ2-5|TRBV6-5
CAKGAGGLGETQYF
TGTGCCAAGGGGGCGGGGGGGCTCGGAGAGACCCAGTACTTC
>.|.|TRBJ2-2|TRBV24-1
CATESINTGELFF
TGTGCCACCGAATCGATAAACACCGGGGAGCTGTTTTTT
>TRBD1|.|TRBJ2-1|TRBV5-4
CASSWDSWEQFF
TGTGCCAGCAGCTGGGACAGCTGGGAGCAGTTCTTC
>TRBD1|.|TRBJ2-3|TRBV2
CASNLDRISTDTQYF
TGTGCCAGCAACCTGGACAGGATTAGCACAGATACGCAGTATTTT
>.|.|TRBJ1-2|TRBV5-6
CASSLGQYPYGYTF
TGTGCCAGCAGCTTGGGACAGTATCCCTATGGCTACACCTTC
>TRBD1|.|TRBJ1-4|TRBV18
CASSPRDRGDEKLFF
TGTGCCAGCTCACCACGGGACAGGGGAGATGAAAAACTGTTTTTT
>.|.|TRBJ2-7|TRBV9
CASSARDGAYEQYF
TGTGCCAGCAGCGCTCGGGACGGCGCCTACGAGCAGTACTTC
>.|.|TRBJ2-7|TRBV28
CASSLLTLPAEQYF
TGTGCCAGCAGTCTGTTGACTCTCCCCGCCGAGCAGTACTTC
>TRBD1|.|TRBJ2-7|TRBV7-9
CASSFRDRDYEQYF
TGTGCCAGCAGCTTCCGGGACAGGGACTACGAGCAGTACTTC
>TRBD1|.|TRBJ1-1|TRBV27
CASSYRQGTEAFF
TGTGCCAGCAGTTACAGACAGGGAACTGAAGCTTTCTTT
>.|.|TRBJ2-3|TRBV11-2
CASSPTDDTQYF
TGTGCCAGCAGCCCGACAGACGATACGCAGTATTTT
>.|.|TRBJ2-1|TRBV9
CASSPQERFEQFF
TGTGCCAGCAGCCCGCAGGAGCGGTTTGAGCAGTTCTTC
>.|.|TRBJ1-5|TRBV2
CASSEVGGYQLQHF
TGTGCCAGCAGTGAAGTCGGCGGTTATCAGCTCCAGCATTTT
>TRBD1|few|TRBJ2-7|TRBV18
CASSPLPGQGAYEQYF
TGTGCCAGCTCACCACTACCCGGACAGGGGGCCTACGAGCAGTACTTC
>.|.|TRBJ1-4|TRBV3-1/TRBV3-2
CASSGQDGEKLFF
TGTGCCAGCAGCGGTCAGGACGGGGAAAAACTGTTTTTT
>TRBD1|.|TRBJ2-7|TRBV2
CASSVKIPGQGTYEQYF
TGTGCCAGCAGCGTTAAAATCCCGGGACAGGGGACCTACGAGCAGTACTTC
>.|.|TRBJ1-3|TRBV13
CASSDRRLSGNTIYF
TGTGCCAGCAGCGATCGACGGCTCTCTGGAAACACCATATATTTT
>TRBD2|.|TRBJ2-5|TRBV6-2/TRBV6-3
CASSYSWRGDLTGWKTQYF
TGTGCCAGCAGTTACTCGTGGCGGGGGGACCTAACGGGGTGGAAGACCCAGTACTTC
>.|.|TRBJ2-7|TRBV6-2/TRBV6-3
CASSPYRTDRDEQYF
TGTGCCAGCAGCCCCTACCGAACAGACCGGGACGAGCAGTACTTC
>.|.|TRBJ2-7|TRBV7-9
CASSPGSGRAYEQYF
TGTGCCAGCAGCCCAGGGTCAGGGAGAGCCTACGAGCAGTACTTC
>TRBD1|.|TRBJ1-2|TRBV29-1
CSVPMGDRGLGYTF
TGCAGCGTACCCATGGGGGACAGGGGATTGGGCTACACCTTC
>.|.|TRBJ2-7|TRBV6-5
CASATGSSYEQYF
TGTGCCAGCGCGACTGGAAGCTCCTACGAGCAGTACTTC
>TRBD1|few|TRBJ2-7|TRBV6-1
CASSEVGTVYEQYF
TGTGCCAGCAGTGAAGTGGGGACAGTCTACGAGCAGTACTTC
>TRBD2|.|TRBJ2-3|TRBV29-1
CSARLAGVLGNTDTQYF
TGCAGCGCCAGACTAGCGGGAGTGTTGGGAAACACAGATACGCAGTATTTT
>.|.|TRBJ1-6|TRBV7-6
CASSLVSGALNSPLHF
TGTGCCAGCAGCTTAGTATCAGGGGCCCTTAATTCACCCCTCCACTTT